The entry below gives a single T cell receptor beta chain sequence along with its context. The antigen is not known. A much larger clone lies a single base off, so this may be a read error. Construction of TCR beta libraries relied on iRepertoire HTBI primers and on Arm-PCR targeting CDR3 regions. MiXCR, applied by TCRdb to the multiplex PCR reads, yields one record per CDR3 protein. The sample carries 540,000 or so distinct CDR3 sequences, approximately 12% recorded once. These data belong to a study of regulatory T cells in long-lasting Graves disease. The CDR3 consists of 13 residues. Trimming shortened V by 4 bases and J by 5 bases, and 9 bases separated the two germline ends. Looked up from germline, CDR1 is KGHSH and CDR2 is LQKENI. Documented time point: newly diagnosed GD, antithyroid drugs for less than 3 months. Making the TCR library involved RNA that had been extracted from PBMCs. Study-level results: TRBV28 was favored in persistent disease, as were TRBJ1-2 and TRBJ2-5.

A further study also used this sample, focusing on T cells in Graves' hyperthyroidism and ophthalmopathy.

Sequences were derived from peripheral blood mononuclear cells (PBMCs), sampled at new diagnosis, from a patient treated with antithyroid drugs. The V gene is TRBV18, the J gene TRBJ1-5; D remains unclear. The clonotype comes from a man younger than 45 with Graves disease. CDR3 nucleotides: TGTGCCAGCTCACTCGCATCTTATCAGCCCCAGCATTTT. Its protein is CASSLASYQPQHF.